The 23 T cell receptor beta chains below all came from one sample that was sequenced in a study of blood T cells in healthy people across ages. It was with a sample-barcoded 5' primer and a J-beta primer mix that a second PCR of roughly 7 to 12 cycles was run. A single record per CDR3 protein comes from TCRdb applying MiXCR to the 5' RACE reads. Of about 730,000 distinct CDR3 sequences in the sample, about 40% were seen once. The source material was blood. The receptor source for this set is a woman aged 60-75 years in good health.

The chain employs TRBV20-1 and TRBJ2-7; TRBD2 might be the D (6 bases). CDR1 is DFQATT and CDR2 is SNEGSKA in the germline V gene (reference sequence). Trimming took 2 bases from V and 2 from J, leaving 19 bases between them. The CDR3 spans 16 residues. CDR3 nucleotide sequence: TGCAGTGCTAGAACAGGAGTCCGGGACTCACCCTACGAGCAGTACTTC. Its translation is CSARTGVRDSPYEQYF.

This clonotype was seen more than once but under ten times. The genes are TRBV7-9 and TRBJ2-7; 9 bases are shared with TRBD1. Germline V lookup: CDR1 SEHNR, CDR2 FQNEAQ (reference sequence). The CDR3 loop spans 16 amino acids. V lost 1 base to trimming and J lost 3 bases; unmatched junction nucleotides: 7. The CDR3 spells CASSLDMGQGNYEQYF. DNA of the CDR3: TGTGCCAGCAGCTTAGATATGGGACAGGGAAACTACGAGCAGTACTTC.

The CDR3 DNA reads as TGTGCCAGCAGTTCCTCCCAGGGCGCTGAAGCTTTCTTT. Its protein product is CASSSSQGAEAFF. The chain is built from TRBV27 and TRBJ1-1; D is perhaps TRBD1 (5 bases). V lost 4 bases and J 6 bases, leaving 12 bases between the germline ends. This CDR3 contains 13 residues. CDR1 is MNHEY and CDR2 is SMNVEV in the germline V gene (reference sequence).

This clonotype was found a few times. V gene TRBV7-9 combines with J gene TRBJ1-5; 7 nucleotides agree with TRBD1. The CDR3 spans 14 residues. Losses at the gene ends were 3 bases for V and 5 bases for J; bases not matched to a gene: 4. The germline V gene has CDR1 SEHNR and CDR2 FQNEAQ (reference sequence). This CDR3 reads CASSLDTGDQPQHF. CDR3 DNA sequence: TGTGCCAGCAGCTTGGATACAGGGGATCAGCCCCAGCATTTT.

The J gene is TRBJ2-7, the V gene TRBV15; tentative D call: TRBD1 (6 bases). CDR1 is LNHNV, CDR2 YYDKDF, per germline (reference sequence). Trimming shortened V by 3 bases and J by 2 bases, and 11 bases separated the two germline ends. The CDR3 runs 14 residues. DNA of the CDR3: TGTGCCACCAGCAGGGACAGCCTAACCTACGAGCAGTACTTC. Translation: CATSRDSLTYEQYF.

The CDR3 DNA is TGTGCCAGCAGCTTAGGTATTCGAGGGGAAAGCACAGATACGCAGTATTTT. This translates into CASSLGIRGESTDTQYF. This chain joins TRBV7-9 and TRBJ2-3; D is possibly TRBD1 or TRBD2 (5 bases each). The CDR3 is 17 residues long. The germline CDR1 and CDR2 sequences are SEHNR and FQNEAQ (reference sequence). Trimming took 1 base from V and 0 from J, leaving 14 bases between them.

About this clonotype itself: A much more abundant neighbour one base away suggests this may be a read error. V gene TRBV5-1 combines with J gene TRBJ2-5, with a tentative D call TRBD2 (5 bases). Germline loops: CDR1 SGHRS, CDR2 YFSETQ. This CDR3 region has 15 residues. CDR3 coding DNA: TGCGCCAGCAGCTCCCGACCCGAGGGCAGCGAGACCCGGTACTTC. Its protein product is CASSSRPEGSETRYF.

This clonotype was seen a few times. V gene TRBV20-1 combines with J gene TRBJ2-7, with 11 bases lining up with TRBD2. From germline, CDR1 is DFQATT and CDR2 SNEGSKA (reference sequence). The CDR3 is 13 amino acids. With V trimmed by 5 bases and J by 7 bases, 7 bases remained unmatched. The CDR3 DNA follows: TGCAGTGCTCCCACGCCTAGCGGGGGGGAGCAGTACTTC. It translates to CSAPTPSGGEQYF.

The table lists this clonotype with a few counts. The CDR3 here is CASSLWAHEDKNIQYF. CDR3 nucleotides: TGTGCCAGCAGTTTATGGGCCCATGAGGACAAAAACATTCAGTACTTC. The V call is TRBV27, the J call TRBJ2-4; D ambiguous. CDR3 length: 16 amino acids. V gave up 1 base and J gave up 3 bases, with 13 bases separating them. In germline, CDR1 is MNHEY, CDR2 SMNVEV (reference sequence).

V gene TRBV12-5 combines with J gene TRBJ2-3; unclear D gene. This CDR3 region has 13 residues. V lost 4 bases and J lost 2, with 7 bases in between. The germline gives CDR1 LGHNT, CDR2 FRNRAP. The CDR3 protein is CASGSRDTDTQYF. CDR3 in DNA: TGTGCTAGTGGTTCCCGAGACACAGATACGCAGTATTTT.

CDR3 bases: TGCAGTGCTAGCTTACCGGGACAGGGCGGTTACGAGCAGTACTTC. The encoded protein is CSASLPGQGGYEQYF. J is TRBJ2-5 and V is TRBV20-1; TRBD1 agrees at 9 bases. Near its end, the DNA agrees better with TRBJ2-7, so the J call may be wrong. CDR3 length: 15 residues. Germline V gene data show CDR1 as DFQATT and CDR2 as SNEGSKA (reference sequence).

The chain couples TRBV29-1 to TRBJ1-4; no definite D call. In germline, CDR1 is SQVTM, CDR2 ANQGSEA. The germline V and J ends were trimmed by 1 base and 11 bases, with 11 bases remaining between them. The CDR3 contains 12 residues. Here the CDR3 DNA reads TGCAGCGTTGAAGCTATGGGAGGGAAACTGTTTTTT. Its translation is CSVEAMGGKLFF.

With regard to this clonotype: The junction does not match germline at one end; this may be a read error. This chain joins TRBV7-9 and TRBJ2-5, with 9 positions matching TRBD1. The V gene's germline CDR1 is SEHNR and CDR2 FQNEAQ (reference sequence). The CDR3 consists of 15 residues. The CDR3 nucleotides read TGTGCCAGCAGTTCGGGACAGGGCAACCAAGAGACCCAGTGCTTC. The encoded protein is CASSSGQGNQETQCF. Full variable domain (outside the CDR3, taken from reference TRBV7-9 and TRBJ2-5): DTGVSQNPRHKITKRGQNVTFRCDPISEHNRLYWYRQTLGQGPEFLTYFQNEAQLEKSRLLSDRFSAERPKGSFSTLEIQRTEQGDSAMYLCASSSGQGNQETQCFGPGTRLLVL.

The table lists this clonotype with a count of one. The gene calls are TRBV11-2 and TRBJ1-6, with TRBD1 as a possible D gene (5 bases). The CDR3 sequence is 20 residues long. V dropped 5 bases and J dropped 0 bases, with 23 bases sitting between them. From germline, CDR1 is SGHAT and CDR2 FQNNGV. Here the CDR3 reads CASSRVRQDRDFSYNSPLHF. The CDR3 bases are TGTGCCAGCAGCCGCGTTCGTCAGGATCGGGACTTCTCCTATAATTCACCCCTCCACTTT.

V is TRBV20-1 and J is TRBJ1-1, with D possibly TRBD1 on 5 matching bases. V was trimmed by 7 bases and J by 3 bases, leaving 15 bases between them. This CDR3 is built from 13 residues. Germline V lookup: CDR1 DFQATT, CDR2 SNEGSKA (reference sequence). Here the CDR3 reads CSVSPGGDTEAFF. The DNA of the CDR3 is TGCAGTGTCAGCCCGGGAGGGGACACTGAAGCTTTCTTT.

The rearrangement links TRBV6-1 to TRBJ2-4; 11 nucleotides agree with TRBD1. TRBJ2-7 explains the end of the DNA better; the J call may be wrong. This CDR3 contains 14 residues. Germline assignment: CDR1 MNHNS and CDR2 SASEGT. DNA of the CDR3: TGTGCCAGCAGTACGGACAGGGGGCTAAACGAGCAGTACTTC. Residues: CASSTDRGLNEQYF.

Concerning this clonotype: A junction end diverges from the germline sequence, so it may reflect a read error. The chain uses TRBV20-1 and TRBJ1-1; TRBD1 is a possible D gene (5 bases). Germline V gives CDR1 DFQATT, CDR2 SNEGSKA (reference sequence). The CDR3 has 12 amino acids. The CDR3 loop is CGANKRGTEAFF. CDR3 sequence (DNA): TGCGGTGCTAATAAGAGGGGCACTGAAGCTTTCTTT.

This clonotype showed up just a few times. The J gene is TRBJ2-5, the V gene TRBV27, with 8 bases lining up with TRBD1. The junction had 11 bases not matched to a gene; V was cut back by 5 bases and J by 6 bases. This CDR3 spans 15 amino acids. Germline V gene sequence: CDR1 MNHEY, CDR2 SMNVEV (reference sequence). The CDR3 loop is CASSITWTGSQTQYF. As DNA, the CDR3 is TGTGCCAGCAGTATAACGTGGACAGGGTCGCAGACCCAGTACTTC.

V is TRBV30 and J is TRBJ1-2; D is unresolved. The germline CDR1 and CDR2 sequences are GTSNPN and SVGIG (reference sequence). This CDR3 is 14 amino acids long. V was trimmed by 2 bases and J by 0 bases, leaving 10 bases between them. The CDR3 bases are TGTGCCTGGAGTAGGAGTTTAGCTAACTATGGCTACACCTTC. As protein: CAWSRSLANYGYTF.

A few counts support this clonotype. The chain combines TRBV30 with TRBJ2-7; no reliable D call. V lost 2 bases to trimming and J lost 4 bases, with 6 bases between them. In germline, CDR1 is GTSNPN, CDR2 SVGIG (reference sequence). The CDR3 is made up of 11 amino acids. This chain's CDR3 is CAWSRSYEQYF. In nucleotides, the CDR3 is TGTGCCTGGAGTAGATCTTACGAGCAGTACTTC.

This clonotype turned up a few times. CDR3 in DNA: TGTGCCAGCAGCTCAATAGCGGGAGCGGCGGAGACCCAGTACTTC. Residues: CASSSIAGAAETQYF. The chain recombines TRBV7-3 with TRBJ2-5; 9 bases line up with TRBD2. Per the germline V gene, CDR1 is SGHTA and CDR2 is FQGTGA. Trimming took 4 bases from V and 5 from J; bases not matched to a gene: 8. CDR3 length equals 15 residues.

This clonotype was counted once. The rearrangement links TRBV28 to TRBJ2-4; D uncertain. V was pared by 6 bases and J by 13 bases, with 22 bases between. The CDR3 runs to 14 residues. Germline V gene data show CDR1 as MDHEN and CDR2 as SYDVKM. CDR3: CASRSADSYNEQYF. Here the CDR3 DNA reads TGTGCCAGCAGGAGTGCAGACTCCTACAATGAGCAGTACTTC.

The count of this clonotype is one. The chain has TRBV12-3 or TRBV12-4 and TRBJ2-3, with TRBD1 identical over 7 bases. V lost 5 bases to trimming and J lost 4 bases; unmatched junction nucleotides: 12. The CDR3 covers 16 residues. The CDR3 region has the DNA TGTGCCAGCAGTGTGACAGGGAGTAAATCAGCAGATACGCAGTATTTT. This translates into CASSVTGSKSADTQYF.